This T cell receptor (beta chain) was identified during a study of Ad26.COV2.S vaccination and SARS-CoV-2 variants. Findings of the study overall: Comparable non-spike TCR breadth was observed in vaccine and placebo recipients.

The repertoire was sequenced with immunoSEQ multiplex PCR; TCRdb's copy has only in-frame clones and lacks some. The sample carries some 350,000 clones, approximately 85% recorded once. Treatment of the sample: roughly 18 received Ad26.COV2.S at low or high dose, single or two shots; 5 received placebo; per-sample allocation not given. Repertoires come from day 63 after the first vaccine or placebo injection. SARS-CoV-2 spike from the Wuhan strain was encoded by the vaccine, an Ad26 vector. Trimming pared 1 base from V and 2 bases from J, leaving 5 bases between. Germline V gene sequence: CDR1 SGHVS, CDR2 FNYEAQ. CDR3 length: 14 amino acids. Regarding this clone: What it binds is unknown. The sample contains more than one DNA sequence encoding this CDR3.

The sequences come from peripheral blood, collected in a trial of Ad26.COV2.S vaccine versus placebo. The chain joins TRBV7-6 to TRBJ2-2; D gene ambiguous. The sequence derives from a person between 18 and 59 years old who received the Ad26.COV2.S COVID-19 vaccine or a placebo. CDR3 amino acids: CASSLGHNTGELFF. CDR3 nucleotides: TGTGCCAGCAGCTTAGGGCATAACACCGGGGAGCTGTTTTTT.